A selection of T cell receptor beta chains follows, all from one sample in a study of early T cells in non-severe SARS-CoV-2 infection. A single record per CDR3 protein comes from TCRdb applying MiXCR to the 5' RACE reads. The profile shows 120,000 or so distinct CDR3 sequences, around 12% of them singletons. This specimen consisted of whole blood, obtained at baseline. The receptors were sampled from an adult who was a healthcare worker with PCR-confirmed SARS-CoV-2 infection or an uninfected control (not recorded which). The CDR3 runs from the conserved cysteine through the conserved F or W. The D gene is left open where the match is weak. Clone size is given for some rows only: seen once, a few or many times, or a class if the clone is expanded.

V: TRBV5-1
J: TRBJ2-6
size: few
D: -
DNA: TGCGCCAGCAGCTTACAGCACTCTGGGGCCAACGTCCTGACTTTC
CDR3: CASSLQHSGANVLTF

V: TRBV14
J: TRBJ1-1
size: many
D: -
DNA: TGTGCCAGCAGCAGACTACTGGGGGGCACTGAAGCTTTCTTT
CDR3: CASSRLLGGTEAFF

V: TRBV6-1
J: TRBJ1-2
size: many
D: -
DNA: TGTGCCAGCAGGACAACAGACAACTATGGCTACACCTTC
CDR3: CASRTTDNYGYTF

V: TRBV7-6
J: TRBJ2-2
size: -
D: -
DNA: TGTGCCAGCAGCTTACTAGTTGCAGGTCGGAAGCCTACCGGGGAGCTGTTTTTT
CDR3: CASSLLVAGRKPTGELFF

V: TRBV7-9
J: TRBJ2-3
size: -
D: TRBD1
DNA: TGTGCCAGCAGCCATGGACAGGGGATTGATACGCAGTATTTT
CDR3: CASSHGQGIDTQYF

V: TRBV5-1
J: TRBJ1-1
size: few
D: -
DNA: TGCGCCAGCAAAGGGGGTGGAACTGAAGCTTTCTTT
CDR3: CASKGGGTEAFF

V: TRBV7-2
J: TRBJ2-1
size: -
D: TRBD2
DNA: TGTGCCAGCAGCCGGGACTATTCCTACAATGAGCAGTTCTTC
CDR3: CASSRDYSYNEQFF

V: TRBV4-1
J: TRBJ1-1
size: -
D: TRBD1
DNA: TGCGCCAGCAGCCAAGGCGGTTTTGTGGGCAGGGGGATGAACACTGAAGCTTTCTTT
CDR3: CASSQGGFVGRGMNTEAFF

V: TRBV20-1
J: TRBJ2-5
size: few
D: -
DNA: TGCAGTGCTAGTCAAGGCAGGGGACGGACCCAGTACTTC
CDR3: CSASQGRGRTQYF

V: TRBV28
J: TRBJ1-6
size: many
D: -
DNA: TGTGCCAGCAGTTCAACCCGGGCATACCACCACTTT
CDR3: CASSSTRAYHHF

V: TRBV7-9
J: TRBJ1-1
size: few
D: -
DNA: TGTGCCAGCAGCTGGGAGACTGAAGCTTTCTTT
CDR3: CASSWETEAFF

V: TRBV5-6
J: TRBJ2-7
size: many
D: TRBD1
DNA: TGTGCCAGCACCACAGGGGGCTCCTACGAGCAGTACTTC
CDR3: CASTTGGSYEQYF

V: TRBV29-1
J: TRBJ2-1
size: -
D: -
DNA: TGCAGCGTTGAGGCCCTTTGGAGAAGCTCCTACAATGAGCAGTTCTTC
CDR3: CSVEALWRSSYNEQFF

V: TRBV11-2
J: TRBJ1-1
size: -
D: TRBD1
DNA: TGTGCCAGCAGCCCGCGACAGGGGACTGAAGCTTTCTTT
CDR3: CASSPRQGTEAFF

V: TRBV10-3
J: TRBJ2-3
size: few
D: -
DNA: TGTGCCATCAGTGAGGACGGAGATGGCACAGATACGCAGTATTTT
CDR3: CAISEDGDGTDTQYF

V: TRBV11-2
J: TRBJ1-1
size: -
D: -
DNA: TGTGCCAGCAGCCGGGGGAGGGGAGCTTTCTTT
CDR3: CASSRGRGAFF

V: TRBV5-1
J: TRBJ2-1
size: -
D: TRBD2
DNA: TGCGCCAGCAGACCAAGACTAGCGGCCTCCTACAATGAGCAGTTCTTC
CDR3: CASRPRLAASYNEQFF

V: TRBV28
J: TRBJ2-1
size: many
D: TRBD2
DNA: TGTGCCAGCAGTTTTAGCGGGAGCTCCTACAATGAGCAGTTCTTC
CDR3: CASSFSGSSYNEQFF

V: TRBV12-3/TRBV12-4
J: TRBJ2-2
size: -
D: -
DNA: TGTGCCAGCAGTGGCCTAGGGGTCGGGGAGCTGTTTTTT
CDR3: CASSGLGVGELFF

V: TRBV11-3
J: TRBJ1-4
size: many
D: -
DNA: TGTGCCAGCAGCGTGGTCTCCTTAATGTTCGAAAAACTGTTTTTT
CDR3: CASSVVSLMFEKLFF

V: TRBV5-1
J: TRBJ2-1
size: -
D: -
DNA: TGCGCCAGCAGCCAAAAGGACAGCCACAATGAGCAGTTCTTC
CDR3: CASSQKDSHNEQFF

V: TRBV27
J: TRBJ2-7
size: -
D: -
DNA: TGTGCCAGCAGTTTGTTTCCTCATCAGTACTTC
CDR3: CASSLFPHQYF

V: TRBV9
J: TRBJ2-3
size: -
D: -
DNA: TGTGCCAGCAGCAAGAACAGCGCCCCGAGCTATACGCAGTATTTT
CDR3: CASSKNSAPSYTQYF

V: TRBV27
J: TRBJ2-7
size: -
D: -
DNA: TGTGCCAGCAGTTTATCGGGGCCGAGCTCCTACGAGCAGTACTTC
CDR3: CASSLSGPSSYEQYF

V: TRBV4-1
J: TRBJ2-1
size: -
D: TRBD2
DNA: TGCGCCAGCAGCCAAGATCTAGCGGGGTACAATGAGCAGTTCTTC
CDR3: CASSQDLAGYNEQFF

V: TRBV4-1
J: TRBJ2-4
size: few
D: TRBD2
DNA: TGCGCCAGCAGCCAAGCGGGGGGAGATAACATTCAGTACTTC
CDR3: CASSQAGGDNIQYF

V: TRBV7-8
J: TRBJ2-7
size: -
D: -
DNA: TGTGCCAGCAGCACCTGGGACGACCAGCCGGGCGAGCAGTACTTC
CDR3: CASSTWDDQPGEQYF

V: TRBV7-2
J: TRBJ1-6
size: few
D: -
DNA: TGTGCCAGCAGCTTGCAGACAAACTATAATTCACCCCTCCACTTT
CDR3: CASSLQTNYNSPLHF

V: TRBV27
J: TRBJ1-4
size: few
D: -
DNA: TGTGCCAGCAGTTTAACTTTCGCAACTAATGAAAAACTGTTTTTT
CDR3: CASSLTFATNEKLFF

V: TRBV15
J: TRBJ2-4
size: -
D: TRBD2
DNA: TGTGCCACCGGCAGAGAGGCGGGAGGGCCAGGAAACATTCAGTACTTC
CDR3: CATGREAGGPGNIQYF

V: TRBV28
J: TRBJ1-2
size: once
D: -
DNA: TGTGCCAGCCTCACCATGGGGGCGAATGGCTACACCTTC
CDR3: CASLTMGANGYTF

V: TRBV6-2/TRBV6-3
J: TRBJ1-1
size: -
D: -
DNA: TGTGCCAGCAGCCAGGGGACTGAAGCTTTCTTT
CDR3: CASSQGTEAFF

V: TRBV20-1
J: TRBJ2-7
size: -
D: -
DNA: TGCAGTGCTACAGGGGACTACGAGCAGTACTTC
CDR3: CSATGDYEQYF

V: TRBV20-1
J: TRBJ2-1
size: -
D: TRBD2
DNA: TGCAGTGAACTAGCGGGACCCAATGAGCAGTTCTTC
CDR3: CSELAGPNEQFF

V: TRBV2
J: TRBJ2-3
size: many
D: TRBD2
DNA: TGTGCCAGCACCCCGACTAGCGGGGCCTTAGATACGCAGTATTTT
CDR3: CASTPTSGALDTQYF

V: TRBV10-2
J: TRBJ2-3
size: few
D: -
DNA: TGCGCCAGCAGGGCCCCTAAATCCACAGATACGCAGTATTTT
CDR3: CASRAPKSTDTQYF

V: TRBV19
J: TRBJ1-2
size: -
D: -
DNA: TGTGCCAGTAGTATGCGGGGGAACTATGGCTACACCTTC
CDR3: CASSMRGNYGYTF

V: TRBV11-2
J: TRBJ2-3
size: -
D: TRBD2
DNA: TGTGCCAGCCTCCCGGGACTAGGACCAGATACGCAGTATTTT
CDR3: CASLPGLGPDTQYF

V: TRBV2
J: TRBJ2-5
size: few
D: -
DNA: TGTGCCAGCAGCCCTAACAGGAATCAAGAGACCCAGTACTTC
CDR3: CASSPNRNQETQYF

V: TRBV29-1
J: TRBJ2-5
size: few
D: -
DNA: TGCACCGGGGGCAACCAAGAGACCCAGTACTTC
CDR3: CTGGNQETQYF

V: TRBV14
J: TRBJ1-1
size: few
D: -
DNA: TGTGCCAGCAGCCAAGGGGGGACTGAAGCTTTCTTT
CDR3: CASSQGGTEAFF

V: TRBV2
J: TRBJ2-2
size: -
D: TRBD2
DNA: TGTGCCAGCTATACTTCCGGGACTAGCGGGGCGAACACCGGGGAGCTGTTTTTT
CDR3: CASYTSGTSGANTGELFF

V: TRBV5-1
J: TRBJ2-1
size: many
D: TRBD2
DNA: TGCGCCAGCAGCATAGGCGGGAGCTGGGACAATGAGCAGTTCTTC
CDR3: CASSIGGSWDNEQFF

V: TRBV11-2
J: TRBJ1-1
size: many
D: TRBD1
DNA: TGTGCCAGCGGTGGGCGAGGGGGCGTAAACACTGAAGCTTTCTTT
CDR3: CASGGRGGVNTEAFF

V: TRBV27
J: TRBJ1-1
size: many
D: -
DNA: TGTGCCAGCAGTTCCGCGAGGAGTATAACTGAAGTTTTCTTT
CDR3: CASSSARSITEVFF